This T cell receptor (beta chain) was profiled in a study of T cell responses to AZD1222 COVID-19 vaccine. Study information: Samples with a second dose at about 4 or about 12 weeks were pooled together.

Broader study findings: Spike-specific TCR breadth and depth grew following two AZD1222 doses. Only a handful of AZD1222 recipients tested seropositive at baseline.

CDR3 length: 13 amino acids. The V end was cut by 3 bases, the J end by 3 bases, with 8 bases between. Remarks on this clone: What it recognizes is unknown.

TCRdb's copy holds only in-frame clones and misses some; the assay was immunoSEQ multiplex PCR. This sample has over 75,000 clones, with roughly nine tenths found just once. This sample comprised peripheral blood, obtained on day 0 of AZD1222 vaccination. The V call is TRBV12-3 or TRBV12-4, the J call TRBJ2-5; D is possibly TRBD1 (6 bases). The receptor was derived from an adult in good health. The CDR3 sequence: CASSLSGEETQYF. CDR3 nucleotide sequence: TGTGCCAGCAGTTTGTCAGGGGAAGAGACCCAGTACTTC.